This T cell receptor beta chain was profiled in a study of shared clonotypes between healthy human individuals. None of the donors, who were healthy HIV-negative adults, had recently had acute infections or vaccinations. Libraries were prepared by immunoSEQ multiplex PCR; TCRdb keeps only in-frame clonotypes and omits some of them. The sample contains under 1,900,000 clones, around 98.5% of which appear only once. Study results and limitations: Larger estimated richness was generally recorded for naive subsets relative to memory subsets. Relative to clonotypes present in all four donors, those not shared had lower generation probabilities. Rarefaction exposed incomplete sorted-subset sequencing despite large depth.

The V end lost 1 base, the J end lost 2 bases, and 12 bases lay between the germline ends. This CDR3 contains 15 residues. Germline V gene data show CDR1 as GTSNPN and CDR2 as SVGIG (reference sequence). In regard to this clone: What it binds is not known.

Specimen: naive CD4+ T cells sorted from blood. Subset here: CD45RA+ positively selected. This TCR was recovered from a man in his thirties or forties in good health. The V and J genes are TRBV30 and TRBJ2-1, with D perhaps TRBD2 (6 bases). CDR3 nucleotides: TGTGCCTGGAGTGCCCTAGCGACCCCCTACAATGAGCAGTTCTTC. Its translation is CAWSALATPYNEQFF.